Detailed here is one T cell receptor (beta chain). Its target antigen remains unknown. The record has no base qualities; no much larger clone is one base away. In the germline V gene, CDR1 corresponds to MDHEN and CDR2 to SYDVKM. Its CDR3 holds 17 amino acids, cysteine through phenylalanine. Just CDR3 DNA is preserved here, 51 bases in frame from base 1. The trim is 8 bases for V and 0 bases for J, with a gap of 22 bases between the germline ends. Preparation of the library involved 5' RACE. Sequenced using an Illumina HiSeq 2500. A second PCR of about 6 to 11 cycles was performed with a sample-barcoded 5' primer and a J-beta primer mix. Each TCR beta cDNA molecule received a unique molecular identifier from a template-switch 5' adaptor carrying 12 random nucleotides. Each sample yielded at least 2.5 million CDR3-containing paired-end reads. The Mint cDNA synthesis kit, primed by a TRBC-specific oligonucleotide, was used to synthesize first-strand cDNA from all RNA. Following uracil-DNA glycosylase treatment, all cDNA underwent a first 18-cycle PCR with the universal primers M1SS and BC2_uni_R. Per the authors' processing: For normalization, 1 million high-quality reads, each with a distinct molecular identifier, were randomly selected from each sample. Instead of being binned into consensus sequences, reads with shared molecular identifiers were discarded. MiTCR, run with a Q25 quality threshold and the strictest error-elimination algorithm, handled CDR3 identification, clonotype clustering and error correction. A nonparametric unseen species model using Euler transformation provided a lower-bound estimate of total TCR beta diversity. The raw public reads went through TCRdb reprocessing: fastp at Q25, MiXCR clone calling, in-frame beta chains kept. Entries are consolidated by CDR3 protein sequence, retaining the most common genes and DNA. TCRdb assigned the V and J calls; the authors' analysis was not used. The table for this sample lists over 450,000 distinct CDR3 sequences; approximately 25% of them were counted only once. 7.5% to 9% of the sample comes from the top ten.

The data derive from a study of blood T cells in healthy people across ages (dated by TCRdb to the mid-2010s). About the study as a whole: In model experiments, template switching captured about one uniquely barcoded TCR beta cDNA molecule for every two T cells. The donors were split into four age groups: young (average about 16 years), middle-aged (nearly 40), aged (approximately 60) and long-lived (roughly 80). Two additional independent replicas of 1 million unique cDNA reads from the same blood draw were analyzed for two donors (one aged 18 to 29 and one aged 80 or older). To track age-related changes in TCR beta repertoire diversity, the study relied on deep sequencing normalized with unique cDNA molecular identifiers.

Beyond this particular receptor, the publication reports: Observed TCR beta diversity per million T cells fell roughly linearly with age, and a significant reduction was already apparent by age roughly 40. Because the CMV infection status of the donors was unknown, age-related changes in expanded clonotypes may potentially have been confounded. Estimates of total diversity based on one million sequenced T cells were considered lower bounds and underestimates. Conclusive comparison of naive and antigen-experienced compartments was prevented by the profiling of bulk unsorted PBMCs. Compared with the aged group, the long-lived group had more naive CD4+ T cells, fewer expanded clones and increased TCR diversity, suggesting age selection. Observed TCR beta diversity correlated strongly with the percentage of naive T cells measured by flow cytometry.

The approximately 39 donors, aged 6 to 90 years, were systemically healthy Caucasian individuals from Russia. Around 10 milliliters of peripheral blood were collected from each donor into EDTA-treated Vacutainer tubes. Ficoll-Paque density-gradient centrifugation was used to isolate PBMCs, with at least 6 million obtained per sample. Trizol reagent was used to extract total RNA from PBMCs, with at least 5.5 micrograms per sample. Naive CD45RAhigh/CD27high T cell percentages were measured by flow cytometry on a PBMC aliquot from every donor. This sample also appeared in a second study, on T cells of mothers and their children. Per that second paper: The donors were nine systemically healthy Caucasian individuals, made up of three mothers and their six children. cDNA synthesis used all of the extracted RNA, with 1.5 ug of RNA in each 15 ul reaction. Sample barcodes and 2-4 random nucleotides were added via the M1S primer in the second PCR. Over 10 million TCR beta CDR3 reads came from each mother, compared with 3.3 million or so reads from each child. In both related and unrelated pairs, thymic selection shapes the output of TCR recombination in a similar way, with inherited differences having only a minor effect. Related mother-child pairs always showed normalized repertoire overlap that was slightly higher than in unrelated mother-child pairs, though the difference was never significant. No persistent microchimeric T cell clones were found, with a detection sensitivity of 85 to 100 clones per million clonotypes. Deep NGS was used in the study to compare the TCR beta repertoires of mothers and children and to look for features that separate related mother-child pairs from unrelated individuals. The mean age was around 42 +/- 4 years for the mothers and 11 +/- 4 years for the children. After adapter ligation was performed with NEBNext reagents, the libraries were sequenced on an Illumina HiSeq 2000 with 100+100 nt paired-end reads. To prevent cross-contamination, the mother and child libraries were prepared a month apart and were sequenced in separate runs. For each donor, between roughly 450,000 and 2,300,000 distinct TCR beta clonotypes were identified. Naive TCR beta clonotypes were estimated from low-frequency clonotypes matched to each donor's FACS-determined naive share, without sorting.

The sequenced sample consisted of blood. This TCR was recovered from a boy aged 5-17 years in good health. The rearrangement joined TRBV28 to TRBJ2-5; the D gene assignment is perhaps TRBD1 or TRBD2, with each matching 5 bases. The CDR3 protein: CASSPGRTSLYQETQYF. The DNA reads TGTGCCAGCTCACCGGGACGGACGAGTTTATACCAAGAGACCCAGTACTTC.